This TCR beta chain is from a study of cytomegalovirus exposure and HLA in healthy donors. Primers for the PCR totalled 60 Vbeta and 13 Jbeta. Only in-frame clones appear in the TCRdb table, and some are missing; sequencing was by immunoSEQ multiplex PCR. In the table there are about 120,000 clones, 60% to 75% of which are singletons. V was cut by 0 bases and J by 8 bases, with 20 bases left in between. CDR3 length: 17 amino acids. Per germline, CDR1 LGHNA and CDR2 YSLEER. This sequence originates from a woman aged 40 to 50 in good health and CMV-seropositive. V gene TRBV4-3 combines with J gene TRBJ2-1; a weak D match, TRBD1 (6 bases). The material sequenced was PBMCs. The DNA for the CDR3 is TGCGCCAGCAGCCAAGATGTTCGGCGGCAGGGGAACCATGAGCAGTTCTTC. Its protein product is CASSQDVRRQGNHEQFF.